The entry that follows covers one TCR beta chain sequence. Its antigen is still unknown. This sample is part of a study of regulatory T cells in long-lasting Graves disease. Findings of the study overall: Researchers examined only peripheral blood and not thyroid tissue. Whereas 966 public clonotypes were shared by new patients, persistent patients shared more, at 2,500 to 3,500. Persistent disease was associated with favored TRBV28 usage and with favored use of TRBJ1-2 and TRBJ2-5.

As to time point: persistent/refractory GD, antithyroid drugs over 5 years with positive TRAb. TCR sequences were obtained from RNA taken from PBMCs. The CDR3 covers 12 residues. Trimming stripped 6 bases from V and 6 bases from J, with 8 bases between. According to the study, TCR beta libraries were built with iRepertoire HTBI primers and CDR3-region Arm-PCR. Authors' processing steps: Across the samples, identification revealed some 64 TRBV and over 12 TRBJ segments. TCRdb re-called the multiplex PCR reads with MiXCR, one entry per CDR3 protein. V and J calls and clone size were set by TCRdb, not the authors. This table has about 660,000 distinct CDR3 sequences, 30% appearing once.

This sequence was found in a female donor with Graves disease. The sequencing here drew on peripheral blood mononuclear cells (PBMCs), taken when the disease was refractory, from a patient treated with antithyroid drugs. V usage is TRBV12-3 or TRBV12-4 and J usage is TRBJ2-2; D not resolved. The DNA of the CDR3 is TGTGCCAGCAGGGGCTACCCCGGGGAGCTGTTTTTT. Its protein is CASRGYPGELFF.